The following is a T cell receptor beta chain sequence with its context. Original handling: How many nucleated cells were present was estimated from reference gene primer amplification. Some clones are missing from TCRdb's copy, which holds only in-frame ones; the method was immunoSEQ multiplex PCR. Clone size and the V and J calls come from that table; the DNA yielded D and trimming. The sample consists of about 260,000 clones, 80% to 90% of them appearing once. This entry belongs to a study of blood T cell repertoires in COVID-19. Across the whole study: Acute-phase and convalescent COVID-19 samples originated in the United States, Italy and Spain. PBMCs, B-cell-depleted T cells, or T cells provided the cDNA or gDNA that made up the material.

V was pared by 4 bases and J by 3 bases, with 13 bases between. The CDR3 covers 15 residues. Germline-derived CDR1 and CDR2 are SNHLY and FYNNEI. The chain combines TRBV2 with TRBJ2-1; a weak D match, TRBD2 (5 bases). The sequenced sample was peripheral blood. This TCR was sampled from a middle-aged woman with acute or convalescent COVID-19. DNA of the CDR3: TGTGCCAGCAGTGGGATGAGGGCCGTCTACAATGAGCAGTTCTTC. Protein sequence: CASSGMRAVYNEQFF.